The 21 T cell receptor beta chains below were found in one sample sequenced in a study of identical twins. In TCRdb, the 5' RACE reads were re-called with MiXCR into one record per CDR3 protein. The data contain fewer than 650,000 distinct CDR3 sequences, around 7.5% of them seen just once; the ten biggest clones take up about 1.5%. These sequences were also reported in another study, on yellow fever vaccine responses in identical twins.

The sample taken for sequencing was PBMCs. These receptors were collected from a woman aged 18 to 35 in good health.

This clonotype was detected ten times or more. The chain couples TRBV16 to TRBJ1-2; D is perhaps TRBD1 (5 bases). The CDR3 loop spans 14 amino acids. V was pared by 1 base and J by 4 bases, with 10 bases between. Germline V gene sequence: CDR1 KGHSY, CDR2 FQNENV. The CDR3 loop reads CASSQLQGAYGYTF. The DNA of the CDR3 is TGTGCCAGCAGCCAATTGCAGGGTGCCTATGGCTACACCTTC.

This clonotype was detected only a few times. The chain has TRBV28 and TRBJ2-5; D ambiguous. CDR1 MDHEN and CDR2 SYDVKM come from the germline V gene. The CDR3 loop spans 16 amino acids. The V end was cut by 3 bases, the J end by 2 bases, with 16 bases between. This CDR3 reads CASSFAQKGWQETQYF. Here the CDR3 DNA reads TGTGCCAGCAGTTTTGCACAGAAGGGTTGGCAAGAGACCCAGTACTTC.

V gene TRBV29-1 combines with J gene TRBJ1-1; D is unresolved. CDR1 is SQVTM and CDR2 is ANQGSEA in the germline V gene. V was cut by 4 bases and J by 3 bases, with 15 bases left in between. This CDR3 is built from 14 residues. CDR3 nucleotides: TGCAGCGTTGTCCCCCATGGTTGGGACACTGAAGCTTTCTTT. Translating it yields CSVVPHGWDTEAFF.

The rearrangement uses TRBV19 and TRBJ2-3; D might be TRBD2 (5 bases). Per germline, CDR1 LNHDA and CDR2 SQIVND (reference sequence). V lost 7 bases and J 2 bases, leaving 13 bases between the germline ends. There are 14 residues in the CDR3. The CDR3 sequence: CASTAPGDTDTQYF. CDR3 DNA: TGTGCCAGTACCGCGCCCGGGGACACAGATACGCAGTATTTT.

The V gene is TRBV11-2, the J gene TRBJ2-3, with TRBD2 identical over 8 bases. The length of the CDR3 is 17 residues. Germline V gives CDR1 SGHAT, CDR2 FQNNGV. The trim removed 0 bases at V and 5 bases at J, leaving 10 bases unmatched. CDR3 DNA sequence: TGTGCCAGCAGCTTAGAGGCAGCGGGGGAATATGTAGATACGCAGTATTTT. Translation: CASSLEAAGEYVDTQYF.

Many counts were recorded for this clonotype. The junction differs from germline at one of its ends, possibly a read error. This chain joins TRBV6-6 and TRBJ1-2; TRBD1 aligns across 8 bases. Per the germline V gene, CDR1 is MNHNY and CDR2 is SVGAGI (reference sequence). CDR3 length equals 11 residues. In DNA, the CDR3 is TGTGCCAGCAGTTCCGGGACAGGTTACCATTTC. It yields the protein CASSSGTGYHF.

The chain employs TRBV6-1 and TRBJ2-4; 7 bases map to TRBD1. The CDR3 length is 17 residues. V shed 7 bases and J 0 bases; nucleotides not matched to a gene: 12. In germline, CDR1 is MNHNS, CDR2 SASEGT. CDR3 in DNA: TGTGCCAGCACCTCTACGGGACAGACATTAGCCAAAAACATTCAGTACTTC. It translates to CASTSTGQTLAKNIQYF.

The chain has TRBV6-1 and TRBJ2-2; the D gene is possibly TRBD1 (6 bases). The CDR3 loop spans 15 amino acids. Germline-derived CDR1 and CDR2 are MNHNS and SASEGT. V gave up 7 bases and J gave up 2 bases, with 14 bases separating them. This chain's CDR3 is CASTPTGQNTGELFF. The CDR3 bases are TGTGCCAGCACCCCCACGGGACAAAACACCGGGGAGCTGTTTTTT.

This clonotype was recorded many times. DNA for the CDR3: TGTGCCAGCAGCCCCACATACCAGAACACAGATACGCAGTATTTT. Amino acids: CASSPTYQNTDTQYF. The chain has TRBV7-9 and TRBJ2-3; unclear D gene. Per the germline V gene, CDR1 is SEHNR and CDR2 is FQNEAQ (reference sequence). V was clipped by 5 bases and J by 2 bases, with 14 bases between them. The length of the CDR3 is 15 residues.

In regard to this clonotype: A junction end diverges from the germline sequence, so it may reflect a read error. The chain recombines TRBV18 with TRBJ2-7, with 7 bases fitting TRBD2. The CDR3 extends over 15 amino acids. Per the germline V gene, CDR1 is KGHSH and CDR2 is LQKENI. Here the CDR3 DNA reads TGTGCCAGCTCACCAGCGGGAGCCGACTCACCTGTCCTGTCCTTC. Translation gives CASSPAGADSPVLSF.

The sample holds a few counts of this clonotype. J is TRBJ2-5 and V is TRBV20-1, with D possibly TRBD2 on 5 matching bases. V was clipped by 3 bases and J by 2 bases, with 7 bases between them. The germline gives CDR1 DFQATT, CDR2 SNEGSKA (reference sequence). The CDR3 consists of 12 residues. The chain's CDR3 is CSASAGQETQYF. The DNA of the CDR3 is TGCAGTGCTAGCGCGGGTCAAGAGACCCAGTACTTC.

In this sample, this clonotype turned up many times. J is TRBJ2-1 and V is TRBV7-2, with 7 bases identical to TRBD2. After removal of 1 base from V and 2 bases from J, the junction contained 2 bases not matched to a gene. Germline CDR1 reads SGHTA; CDR2 reads FQGNSA. The length of the CDR3 is 15 residues. In nucleotides, the CDR3 is TGTGCCAGCAGCTTAGTAGCGGGTCCCTACAATGAGCAGTTCTTC. Its protein product is CASSLVAGPYNEQFF.

In its sample, this clonotype was seen a few times. The chain carries TRBV10-3 and TRBJ2-1, with 9 positions matching TRBD2. The CDR3 extends over 18 amino acids. Looked up from germline, CDR1 is ENHRY and CDR2 is SYGVKD. J was trimmed by 0 bases and V by 3 bases; bases with no gene match: 9. The DNA for the CDR3 is TGTGCCATCAGTGACAGCTCTAGCGGGGCCCACTCCTACAATGAGCAGTTCTTC. This gives the protein CAISDSSSGAHSYNEQFF.

Here the CDR3 DNA reads TGTGCCAGCGCGCCGGGGACGATGAACTCCTACGAGCAGTACGTC. Amino acids: CASAPGTMNSYEQYV. The chain carries TRBV27 and TRBJ2-7; TRBD1 or TRBD2 may be the D gene (5 bases each). There are 15 residues in the CDR3. Trimming pared 8 bases from V and 0 bases from J, leaving 17 bases between. Germline V CDR1 and CDR2: MNHEY, SMNVEV (reference sequence).

In this sample, this clonotype turned up a few times. This chain connects TRBV29-1 to TRBJ2-7; tentative D call: TRBD2 (5 bases). Germline V lookup: CDR1 SQVTM, CDR2 ANQGSEA. This CDR3 contains 13 residues. V shed 4 bases and J shed 2 bases, with 12 bases lying between them. CDR3 coding DNA: TGCAGCGTTGTGGCCGGGAAAACCTACGAGCAGTACTTC. Translating it yields CSVVAGKTYEQYF.

This clonotype was picked up a small number of times. The rearrangement uses TRBV12-3 or TRBV12-4 and TRBJ2-5; TRBD2 matches at 7 bases. J was trimmed by 3 bases and V by 4 bases; bases with no gene match: 8. The CDR3 runs 15 residues. CDR3 nucleotide sequence: TGTGCCAGCAGTTCCCTCTGGGGGGGAGAAGAGACCCAGTACTTC. This encodes CASSSLWGGEETQYF.

This rearrangement joins TRBV11-3 to TRBJ2-3, with D tentatively TRBD2 (5 bases). The germline V and J ends were trimmed by 5 bases and 3 bases, with 9 bases remaining between them. Germline values: CDR1 SGHNT, CDR2 YENEEA. The CDR3 length is 13 residues. The DNA of the CDR3 is TGTGCCAGCAGCATAACGGGGACAGATACGCAGTATTTT. It encodes CASSITGTDTQYF.

This clonotype was found many times. The V and J genes are TRBV7-8 and TRBJ2-3; TRBD2 aligns across 8 bases. With 5 bases clipped from V and 6 bases from J, the junction kept 19 bases outside the gene matches. The CDR3 loop spans 18 amino acids. CDR1 SGHVS and CDR2 FQNEAQ come from the germline V gene. This chain's CDR3 is CASSQERPGSRGGDTQYF. Here the CDR3 DNA reads TGTGCCAGCAGCCAAGAGCGACCGGGAAGTCGCGGGGGGGATACGCAGTATTTT.

The rearrangement joins TRBV27 to TRBJ2-2; a weak D match, TRBD1 (6 bases). V gave up 2 bases and J gave up 4 bases, with 11 bases separating them. The germline V gene encodes CDR1 MNHEY and CDR2 SMNVEV (reference sequence). The CDR3 has 15 residues. CDR3 loop: CASSLGGWGTGELFF. In DNA form, the CDR3 reads TGTGCCAGCAGTTTAGGGGGCTGGGGCACCGGGGAGCTGTTTTTT.

To note about this clonotype: Relative to the germline gene, one junction end is altered; a read error may explain this. The chain carries TRBV12-3 or TRBV12-4 and TRBJ2-5, with D perhaps matching TRBD2 (6 bases). The CDR3 length is 14 residues. The CDR3: CASSFRTTQEAQYF. CDR3 DNA sequence: TGTGCCAGCAGTTTCCGGACTACCCAAGAGGCCCAGTACTTC.

This chain joins TRBV29-1 and TRBJ1-2; 7 bases agree with TRBD1. CDR3 length: 14 residues. CDR1 and CDR2 (germline): SQVTM, ANQGSEA. Unmatched junction bases numbered 8, after V lost 3 bases and J lost 4 bases. CDR3 sequence reads: CSVDPGQATYGYTF. CDR3 DNA sequence: TGCAGCGTTGACCCAGGACAGGCCACCTATGGCTACACCTTC.